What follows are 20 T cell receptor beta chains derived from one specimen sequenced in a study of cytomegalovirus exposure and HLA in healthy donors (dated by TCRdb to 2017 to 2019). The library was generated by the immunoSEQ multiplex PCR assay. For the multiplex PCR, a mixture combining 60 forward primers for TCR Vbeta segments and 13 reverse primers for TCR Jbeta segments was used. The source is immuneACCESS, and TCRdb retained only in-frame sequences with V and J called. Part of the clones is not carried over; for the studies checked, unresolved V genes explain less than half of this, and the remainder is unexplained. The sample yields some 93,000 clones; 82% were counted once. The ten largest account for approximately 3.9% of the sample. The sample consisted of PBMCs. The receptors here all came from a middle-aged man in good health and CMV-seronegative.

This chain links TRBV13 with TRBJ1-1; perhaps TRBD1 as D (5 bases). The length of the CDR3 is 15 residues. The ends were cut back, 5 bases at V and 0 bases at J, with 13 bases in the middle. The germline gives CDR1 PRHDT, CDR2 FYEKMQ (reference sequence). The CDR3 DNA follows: TGTGCCAGCAGCCTGGGGGGACGGATGAACACTGAAGCTTTCTTT. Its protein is CASSLGGRMNTEAFF.

This CDR3 reads CASSSGTGGSPLHF. The CDR3 region has the DNA TGTGCCAGCAGCTCCGGGACAGGGGGTTCACCCCTCCACTTT. This chain links TRBV6-1 with TRBJ1-6; 11 bases align to TRBD1. The V and J ends lost 6 bases and 9 bases, in that order; junction bases with no gene match: 4. CDR1 and CDR2 from the germline V gene are MNHNS and SASEGT. The CDR3 spans 14 residues.

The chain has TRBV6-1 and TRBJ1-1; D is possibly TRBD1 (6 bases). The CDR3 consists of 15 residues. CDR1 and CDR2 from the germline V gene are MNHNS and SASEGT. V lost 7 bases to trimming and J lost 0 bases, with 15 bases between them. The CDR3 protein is CASNRAFLLNTEAFF. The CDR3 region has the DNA TGTGCCAGCAACAGGGCTTTTCTTCTGAACACTGAAGCTTTCTTT.

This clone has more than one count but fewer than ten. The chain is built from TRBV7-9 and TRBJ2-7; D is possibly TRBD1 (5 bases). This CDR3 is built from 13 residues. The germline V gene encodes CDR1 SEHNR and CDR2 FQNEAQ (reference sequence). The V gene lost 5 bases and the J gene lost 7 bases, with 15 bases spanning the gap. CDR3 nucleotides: TGTGCCAGCAGCGGCAGTAGGGGATGGGAGCAGTACTTC. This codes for CASSGSRGWEQYF.

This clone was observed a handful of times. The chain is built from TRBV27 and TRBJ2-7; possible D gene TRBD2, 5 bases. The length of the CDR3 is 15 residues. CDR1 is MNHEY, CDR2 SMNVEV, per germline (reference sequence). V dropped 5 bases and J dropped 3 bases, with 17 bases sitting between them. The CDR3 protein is CASSPDGETSYEQYF. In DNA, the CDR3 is TGTGCCAGCAGTCCGGACGGGGAGACCAGCTACGAGCAGTACTTC.

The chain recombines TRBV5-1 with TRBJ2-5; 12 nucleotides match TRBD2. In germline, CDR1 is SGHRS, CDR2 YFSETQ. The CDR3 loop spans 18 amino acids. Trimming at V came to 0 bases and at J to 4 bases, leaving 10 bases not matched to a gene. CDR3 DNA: TGCGCCAGCAGCTTGGGTAGGACTAGCGGGATTTTAGGAGAGACCCAGTACTTC. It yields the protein CASSLGRTSGILGETQYF.

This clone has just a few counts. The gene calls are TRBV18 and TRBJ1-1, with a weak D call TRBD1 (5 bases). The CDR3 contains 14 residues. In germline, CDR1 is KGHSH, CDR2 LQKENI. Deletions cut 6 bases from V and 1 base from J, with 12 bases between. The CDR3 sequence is CASSGSGGNTEAFF. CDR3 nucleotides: TGTGCCAGCTCCGGTTCCGGGGGGAACACTGAAGCTTTCTTT.

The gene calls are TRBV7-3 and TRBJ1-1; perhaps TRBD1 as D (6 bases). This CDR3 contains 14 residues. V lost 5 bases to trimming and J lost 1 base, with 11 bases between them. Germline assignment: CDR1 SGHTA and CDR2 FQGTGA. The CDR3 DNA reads TGTGCCAGCAGCCCTACAGGGCCGAACACTGAAGCTTTCTTT. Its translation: CASSPTGPNTEAFF.

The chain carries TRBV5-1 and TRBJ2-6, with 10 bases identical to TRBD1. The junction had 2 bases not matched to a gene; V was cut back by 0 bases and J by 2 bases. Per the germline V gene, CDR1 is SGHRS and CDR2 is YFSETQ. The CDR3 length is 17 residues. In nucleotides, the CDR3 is TGCGCCAGCAGCTTGGGACAGGGGGCCACTGGGGCCAACGTCCTGACTTTC. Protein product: CASSLGQGATGANVLTF. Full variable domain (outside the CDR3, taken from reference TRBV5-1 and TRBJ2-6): KAGVTQTPRYLIKTRGQQVTLSCSPISGHRSVSWYQQTPGQGLQFLFEYFSETQRNKGNFPGRFSGRQFSNSRSEMNVSTLELGDSALYLCASSLGQGATGANVLTFGAGSRLTVL.

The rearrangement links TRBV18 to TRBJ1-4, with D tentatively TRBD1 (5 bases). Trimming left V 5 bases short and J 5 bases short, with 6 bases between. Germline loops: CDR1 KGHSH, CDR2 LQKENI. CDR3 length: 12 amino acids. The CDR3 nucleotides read TGTGCCAGCTCAAGGGGAAATGAAAAACTGTTTTTT. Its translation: CASSRGNEKLFF.

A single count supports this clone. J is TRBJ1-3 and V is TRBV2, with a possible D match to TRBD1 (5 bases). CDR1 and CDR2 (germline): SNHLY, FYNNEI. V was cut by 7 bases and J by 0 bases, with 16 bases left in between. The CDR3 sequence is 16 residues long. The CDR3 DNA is TGTGCCAGCAAGGGCTATGGGGCCCTCTCTGGAAACACCATATATTTT. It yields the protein CASKGYGALSGNTIYF. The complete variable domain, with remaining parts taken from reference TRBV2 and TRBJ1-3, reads EPEVTQTPSHQVTQMGQEVILRCVPISNHLYFYWYRQILGQKVEFLVSFYNNEISEKSEIFDDQFSVERPDGSNFTLKIRSTKLEDSAMYFCASKGYGALSGNTIYFGEGSWLTVV.

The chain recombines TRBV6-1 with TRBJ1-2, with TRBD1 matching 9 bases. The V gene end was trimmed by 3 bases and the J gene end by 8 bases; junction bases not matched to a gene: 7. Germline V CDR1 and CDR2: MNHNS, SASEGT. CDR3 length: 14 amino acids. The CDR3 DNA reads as TGTGCCAGCAGTGAGGGGACAGGGAGAGTCGGCTACACCTTC. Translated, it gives CASSEGTGRVGYTF.

The CDR3 region is CASSMRQETQYF. CDR3 in DNA: TGTGCCAGTAGTATGAGGCAAGAGACCCAGTACTTC. The chain couples TRBV19 to TRBJ2-5; D is unresolved. The CDR3 has 12 residues. Germline V lookup: CDR1 LNHDA, CDR2 SQIVND (reference sequence). V was pared by 3 bases and J by 2 bases, with 4 bases between.

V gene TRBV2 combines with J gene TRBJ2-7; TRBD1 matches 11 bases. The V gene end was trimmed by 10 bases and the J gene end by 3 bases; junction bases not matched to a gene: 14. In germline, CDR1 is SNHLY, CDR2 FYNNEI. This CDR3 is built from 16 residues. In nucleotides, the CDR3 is TGTGCCACTAACCACGGTACCGGGACAGGGGGCTACGAGCAGTACTTC. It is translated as CATNHGTGTGGYEQYF. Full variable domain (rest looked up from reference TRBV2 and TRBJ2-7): EPEVTQTPSHQVTQMGQEVILRCVPISNHLYFYWYRQILGQKVEFLVSFYNNEISEKSEIFDDQFSVERPDGSNFTLKIRSTKLEDSAMYFCATNHGTGTGGYEQYFGPGTRLTVT.

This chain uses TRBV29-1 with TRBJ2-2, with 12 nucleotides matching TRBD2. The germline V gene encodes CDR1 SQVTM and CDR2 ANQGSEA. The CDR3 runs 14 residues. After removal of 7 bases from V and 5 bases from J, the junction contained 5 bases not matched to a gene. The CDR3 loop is CSGGTSGRTGELFF. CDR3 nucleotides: TGCAGCGGAGGAACTAGCGGGAGGACCGGGGAGCTGTTTTTT.

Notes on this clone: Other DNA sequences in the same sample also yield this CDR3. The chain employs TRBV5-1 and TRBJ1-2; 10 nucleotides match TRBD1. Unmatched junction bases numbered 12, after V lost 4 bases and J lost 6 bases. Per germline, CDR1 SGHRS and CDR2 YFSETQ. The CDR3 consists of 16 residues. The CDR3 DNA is TGCGCCAGCAGCCTCCGAGACAGGGGGCTCAGGGATGGCTACACCTTC. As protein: CASSLRDRGLRDGYTF.

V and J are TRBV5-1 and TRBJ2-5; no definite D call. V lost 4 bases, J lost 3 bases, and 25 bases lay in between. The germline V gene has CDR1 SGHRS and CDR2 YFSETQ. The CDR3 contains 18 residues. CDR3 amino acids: CASSPAHLRVATKETQYF. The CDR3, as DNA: TGCGCCAGCAGCCCGGCCCACCTGCGCGTGGCTACTAAAGAGACCCAGTACTTC. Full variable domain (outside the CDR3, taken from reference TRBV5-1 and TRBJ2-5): KAGVTQTPRYLIKTRGQQVTLSCSPISGHRSVSWYQQTPGQGLQFLFEYFSETQRNKGNFPGRFSGRQFSNSRSEMNVSTLELGDSALYLCASSPAHLRVATKETQYFGPGTRLLVL.

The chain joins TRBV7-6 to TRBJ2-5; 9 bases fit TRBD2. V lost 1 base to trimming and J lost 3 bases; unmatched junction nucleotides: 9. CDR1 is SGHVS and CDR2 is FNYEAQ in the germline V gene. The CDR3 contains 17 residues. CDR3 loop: CASSLVGFSGREETQYF. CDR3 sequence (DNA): TGTGCCAGCAGCTTAGTAGGGTTTAGCGGGAGAGAAGAGACCCAGTACTTC.

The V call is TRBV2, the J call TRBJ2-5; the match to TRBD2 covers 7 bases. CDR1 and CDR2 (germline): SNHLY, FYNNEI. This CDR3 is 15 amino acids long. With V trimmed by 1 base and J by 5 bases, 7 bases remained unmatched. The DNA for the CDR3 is TGTGCCAGCAGTGAAGAGGCGGGAGACGGGGAGACCCAGTACTTC. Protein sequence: CASSEEAGDGETQYF.

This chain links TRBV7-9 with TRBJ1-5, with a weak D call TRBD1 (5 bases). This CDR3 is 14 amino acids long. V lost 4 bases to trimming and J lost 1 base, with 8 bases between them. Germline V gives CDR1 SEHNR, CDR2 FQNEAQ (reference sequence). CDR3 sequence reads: CASSSQGSNQPQHF. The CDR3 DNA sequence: TGTGCCAGCAGCTCGCAGGGAAGCAATCAGCCCCAGCATTTT. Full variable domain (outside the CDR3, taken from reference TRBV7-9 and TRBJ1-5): DTGVSQNPRHKITKRGQNVTFRCDPISEHNRLYWYRQTLGQGPEFLTYFQNEAQLEKSRLLSDRFSAERPKGSFSTLEIQRTEQGDSAMYLCASSSQGSNQPQHFGDGTRLSIL.